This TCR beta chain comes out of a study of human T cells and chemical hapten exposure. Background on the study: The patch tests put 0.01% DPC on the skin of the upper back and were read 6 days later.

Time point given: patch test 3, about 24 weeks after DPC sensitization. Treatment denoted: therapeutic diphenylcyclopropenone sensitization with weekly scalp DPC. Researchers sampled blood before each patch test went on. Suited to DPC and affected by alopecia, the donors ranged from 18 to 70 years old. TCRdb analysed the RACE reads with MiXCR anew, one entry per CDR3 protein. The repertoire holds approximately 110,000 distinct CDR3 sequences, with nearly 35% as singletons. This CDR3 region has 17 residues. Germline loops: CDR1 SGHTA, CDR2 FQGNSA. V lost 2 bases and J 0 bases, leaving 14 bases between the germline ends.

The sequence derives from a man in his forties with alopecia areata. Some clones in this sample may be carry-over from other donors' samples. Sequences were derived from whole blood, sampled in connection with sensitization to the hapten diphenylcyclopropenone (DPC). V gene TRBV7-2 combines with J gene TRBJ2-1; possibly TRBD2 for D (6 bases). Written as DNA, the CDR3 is TGTGCCAGCAGCTTAACTGGGGGACTGAGCTCCTACAATGAGCAGTTCTTC. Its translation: CASSLTGGLSSYNEQFF.